This TCR beta chain was obtained from a study of T-cell memory formation after mild COVID-19. Study context: TCR clusters were mostly confined to one donor each. General observations from the study: In second-wave clones peaking day 37, SARS-CoV-2 specificity remained unconfirmed. Prior to infection, memory already included some responding clones, suggesting cross-reactive memory joined.

Of note for this clonotype: Its target is not known.

CDR3 length equals 13 residues. Trimming at V came to 7 bases and at J to 0 bases, leaving 6 bases not matched to a gene. The germline gives CDR1 DFQATT, CDR2 SNEGSKA (reference sequence). Constant-segment primers and 5'RACE yielded cDNA libraries for TCR alpha and TCR beta, each carrying sample barcodes and UMIs. MiXCR, applied by TCRdb to the 5' RACE reads, yields one record per CDR3 protein. Altogether a few hundred thousand distinct CDR3 sequences are present, roughly 16% being singletons, with the ten largest covering approximately 23%. The receptor's source is a man aged 18 to 35 who had mild COVID-19 (a few samples of this study predate the infection). Cell type and time point are not known. The sample taken for sequencing was PBMCs or a T cell subset sorted from them (not recorded which). The chain combines TRBV20-1 with TRBJ2-7; TRBD1 matches 7 bases. CDR3 DNA sequence: TGCAGTGGGACGACAGGGAGCTCCTACGAGCAGTACTTC. Amino acids: CSGTTGSSYEQYF.